One and the same sample provided the 28 T cell receptor beta chains below, sequenced in a study of cytomegalovirus exposure and HLA in healthy donors. The PCR contained 60 Vbeta and 13 Jbeta primers. Only in-frame clones appear in the TCRdb table, and some are missing; sequencing was by immunoSEQ multiplex PCR. The sample consists of fewer than 100,000 clones, 70% to 80% of them appearing once. Sequenced input: PBMCs. These receptors were collected from a man aged 55 to 70 in good health and CMV-seropositive.

The V and J genes are TRBV5-6 and TRBJ2-1, with D maybe TRBD1 (6 bases). The CDR3 is 12 residues long. The V gene lost 2 bases and the J gene lost 10 bases, with 10 bases spanning the gap. CDR1 is SGHDT and CDR2 is YYEEEE in the germline V gene. The CDR3 bases are TGTGCCAGCAGCTTTTCTGACAGGGAGCAGTTCTTC. This codes for CASSFSDREQFF. Full variable domain (rest looked up from reference TRBV5-6 and TRBJ2-1): DAGVTQSPTHLIKTRGQQVTLRCSPKSGHDTVSWYQQALGQGPQFIFQYYEEEERQRGNFPDRFSGHQFPNYSSELNVNALLLGDSALYLCASSFSDREQFFGPGTRLTVL.

Details on this clone: An end of the junction differs from the germline gene, which may be a read error. The gene calls are TRBV7-9 and TRBJ2-3, with D perhaps matching TRBD1 (6 bases). Germline loops: CDR1 SEHNR, CDR2 FQNEAQ (reference sequence). The CDR3 spans 14 residues. The CDR3 DNA reads as TGTTCCAGCAGCTTAGCAGGGGGCACAGATACGCAGTATTTT. It specifies CSSSLAGGTDTQYF.

The chain joins TRBV19 to TRBJ1-1, with TRBD1 as a possible D gene (5 bases). V was cut by 2 bases and J by 4 bases, with 8 bases left in between. Germline CDR1 and CDR2: LNHDA and SQIVND (reference sequence). The CDR3 length is 13 residues. The CDR3 here is CASSIRGATEAFF. Here the CDR3 DNA reads TGTGCCAGTAGTATAAGGGGTGCCACTGAAGCTTTCTTT.

This clone has only one observation. The chain recombines TRBV18 with TRBJ1-6, with 7 nucleotides matching TRBD1. Germline CDR1 reads KGHSH; CDR2 reads LQKENI. The J segment lost 7 bases and the V segment lost 2 bases, leaving 11 bases of the junction unmatched. This CDR3 comprises 17 residues. CDR3 amino acids: CASSPKGGPEWNSPLHF. As DNA, the CDR3 is TGTGCCAGCTCACCAAAAGGGGGCCCCGAATGGAATTCACCCCTCCACTTT.

In its sample, this clone was seen once. The chain carries TRBV29-1 and TRBJ2-3; TRBD1 matches 7 bases. CDR1 is SQVTM and CDR2 is ANQGSEA in the germline V gene. V gave up 4 bases and J gave up 1 base; unmatched junction bases: 5. The CDR3 loop spans 14 amino acids. The CDR3 coding sequence is TGCAGCGTTGTTAGGGGGCGGCGCACAGATACGCAGTATTTT. Protein: CSVVRGRRTDTQYF.

The CDR3 DNA sequence: TGTGCCAGCAGCTTAAGCGGGGGGGCCTCGGGGACCCAGTACTTC. Its translation: CASSLSGGASGTQYF. The chain recombines TRBV7-3 with TRBJ2-5; 9 bases map to TRBD2. V shed 1 base, J shed 7 bases, and the junction held 7 bases outside the gene matches. CDR3 length equals 15 residues. Looked up from germline, CDR1 is SGHTA and CDR2 is FQGTGA. Full variable domain (remainder filled in from reference TRBV7-3 and TRBJ2-5): GAGVSQTPSNKVTEKGKYVELRCDPISGHTALYWYRQSLGQGPEFLIYFQGTGAADDSGLPNDRFFAVRPEGSVSTLKIQRTERGDSAVYLCASSLSGGASGTQYFGPGTRLLVL.

This sequence joins TRBV28 and TRBJ2-5; possible D gene TRBD1, 6 bases. The CDR3 is 13 amino acids. Trimming cost V 6 bases and J 4 bases, with 12 bases left between them. Germline loops: CDR1 MDHEN, CDR2 SYDVKM. The CDR3 loop is CASRTGWAETQYF. CDR3 sequence (DNA): TGTGCCAGCAGAACAGGGTGGGCAGAGACCCAGTACTTC.

V and J are TRBV7-9 and TRBJ2-5, with D possibly matching TRBD2 (6 bases). Trimming took 0 bases from V and 7 from J, leaving 18 bases between them. The CDR3 is made up of 16 amino acids. The germline V gene encodes CDR1 SEHNR and CDR2 FQNEAQ (reference sequence). The CDR3 region is CASSLALGPQAGTQYF. In nucleotides, the CDR3 is TGTGCCAGCAGCTTAGCCTTGGGCCCGCAAGCGGGGACCCAGTACTTC. The full variable domain, rest sourced from reference TRBV7-9 and TRBJ2-5, is DTGVSQNPRHKITKRGQNVTFRCDPISEHNRLYWYRQTLGQGPEFLTYFQNEAQLEKSRLLSDRFSAERPKGSFSTLEIQRTEQGDSAMYLCASSLALGPQAGTQYFGPGTRLLVL.

The chain recombines TRBV7-6 with TRBJ2-7, with D possibly matching TRBD2 (6 bases). The length of the CDR3 is 12 residues. Trimming removed 3 bases from V and 6 bases from J, with 9 bases in between. Per the germline V gene, CDR1 is SGHVS and CDR2 is FNYEAQ. For the CDR3, the DNA is TGTGCCAGCAGCTTGGGGGGAGGCGAGCAGTACTTC. Protein product: CASSLGGGEQYF.

This clone was observed a single time. J is TRBJ2-2 and V is TRBV6-1; D perhaps matches TRBD2 (6 bases). V was trimmed by 1 base and J by 1 base, leaving 13 bases between them. This CDR3 is 17 amino acids long. The germline CDR1 and CDR2 sequences are MNHNS and SASEGT. CDR3 sequence reads: CASSEGVAGMNTGELFF. CDR3 sequence (DNA): TGTGCCAGCAGTGAAGGGGTGGCGGGAATGAACACCGGGGAGCTGTTTTTT.

J is TRBJ2-5 and V is TRBV4-1, with 8 bases identical to TRBD1. The DNA end is more similar to TRBJ2-7, so the J call may be wrong. The length of the CDR3 is 17 residues. Germline CDR1 is MGHRA and CDR2 is YSYEKL. The DNA of the CDR3 is TGCGCCAGCAGCCAAGGTTACCGGGACAGGATAACCTACGAGCAGTACTTC. Translation gives CASSQGYRDRITYEQYF.

The V and J genes are TRBV5-4 and TRBJ2-1; 8 bases agree with TRBD1. With V trimmed by 2 bases and J by 10 bases, 11 bases remained unmatched. CDR3 length equals 15 residues. The germline gives CDR1 SGHNT, CDR2 YYREEE (reference sequence). In DNA, the CDR3 is TGTGCCAGCAGCTTCCCGGGACAGGTACGACGGGAGCAGTTCTTC. Encoded protein: CASSFPGQVRREQFF.

This chain joins TRBV11-3 and TRBJ2-7, with D unresolved. The germline V gene encodes CDR1 SGHNT and CDR2 YENEEA. With 1 base removed from V and 2 bases from J, the gap between germline ends came to 6 bases. The CDR3 length is 13 residues. The chain's CDR3 is CASSLGETYEQYF. As DNA, the CDR3 is TGTGCCAGCAGCTTAGGAGAGACCTACGAGCAGTACTTC.

The rearrangement links TRBV27 to TRBJ2-1, with D perhaps matching TRBD2 (6 bases). CDR3 length: 15 amino acids. Trimming left V 2 bases short and J 8 bases short, with 16 bases between. Germline assignment: CDR1 MNHEY and CDR2 SMNVEV (reference sequence). CDR3 in DNA: TGTGCCAGCAGTTTAGCGGGACCTCTAGGGTATGAGCAGTTCTTC. This sequence encodes CASSLAGPLGYEQFF.

The chain combines TRBV29-1 with TRBJ2-1; the D gene is possibly TRBD2 (5 bases). This CDR3 spans 11 amino acids. The V end lost 7 bases, the J end lost 7 bases, and 11 bases lay between the germline ends. Germline CDR1 reads SQVTM; CDR2 reads ANQGSEA. CDR3 residues: CSAEPGNEQFF. Written as DNA, the CDR3 is TGCAGCGCCGAACCGGGAAATGAGCAGTTCTTC.

The V gene is TRBV28, the J gene TRBJ2-7; 7 nucleotides agree with TRBD1. The germline V gene encodes CDR1 MDHEN and CDR2 SYDVKM. The CDR3 has 15 residues. V was clipped by 3 bases and J by 5 bases; unmatched bases: 10. CDR3 coding DNA: TGTGCCAGCAGTTTGGATGAGACAGGGTTGGACGAGCAGTACTTC. This encodes CASSLDETGLDEQYF.

The V call is TRBV25-1, the J call TRBJ1-2, with unresolved D. CDR3 size: 13 residues. Germline CDR1 reads MGHDK; CDR2 reads SYGVNS. V was shortened by 3 bases and J by 2 bases, with 7 bases between the two germline ends. CDR3 nucleotides: TGTGCCAGCAGTGAGCCACGGAACTATGGCTACACCTTC. Translating gives CASSEPRNYGYTF.

The CDR3, as DNA: TGCGCCAGCAGCTTGTTTAGCGGGGGGCCAGGAAACATTCAGTACTTC. This sequence encodes CASSLFSGGPGNIQYF. The rearrangement uses TRBV5-1 and TRBJ2-4; 10 bases are shared with TRBD2. The CDR3 is 16 residues long. The germline gives CDR1 SGHRS, CDR2 YFSETQ. The V segment lost 1 base and the J segment 6 bases; nucleotides outside the gene matches: 7.

This clone appeared once. The chain joins TRBV7-8 to TRBJ2-7, with D tentatively TRBD2 (5 bases). CDR1 is SGHVS, CDR2 FQNEAQ, per germline. Trimming took 5 bases from V and 3 from J, leaving 8 bases between them. The CDR3 is 12 amino acids. In DNA form, the CDR3 reads TGTGCCAGCAGCCCCGAGGGCTACGAGCAGTACTTC. Its translation is CASSPEGYEQYF.

This chain uses TRBV7-2 with TRBJ2-7; D remains unclear. Germline values: CDR1 SGHTA, CDR2 FQGNSA. The CDR3 runs 14 residues. V lost 1 base and J 0 bases, leaving 7 bases between the germline ends. The DNA of the CDR3 is TGTGCCAGCAGCTTAGGTTCAGTCTCCTACGAGCAGTACTTC. Residues: CASSLGSVSYEQYF. Full variable domain (rest looked up from reference TRBV7-2 and TRBJ2-7): GAGVSQSPSNKVTEKGKDVELRCDPISGHTALYWYRQSLGQGLEFLIYFQGNSAPDKSGLPSDRFSAERTGGSVSTLTIQRTQQEDSAVYLCASSLGSVSYEQYFGPGTRLTVT.

The rearrangement links TRBV30 to TRBJ2-7; 7 nucleotides agree with TRBD1. The J segment lost 4 bases and the V segment lost 2 bases, leaving 5 bases of the junction unmatched. The CDR3 is 13 amino acids. In germline, CDR1 is GTSNPN, CDR2 SVGIG (reference sequence). CDR3 sequence reads: CAWSTARGYEQYF. For the CDR3, the DNA is TGTGCCTGGAGTACCGCCAGGGGGTACGAGCAGTACTTC.

This clone was detected a few times. This chain connects TRBV19 to TRBJ2-3; 9 bases fit TRBD2. The germline V gene encodes CDR1 LNHDA and CDR2 SQIVND (reference sequence). The V and J ends lost 5 bases and 4 bases, in that order; junction bases with no gene match: 4. This CDR3 region has 14 residues. CDR3 in DNA: TGTGCCAGTAGTCCGAGCGGGGGGCCAGATACGCAGTATTTT. It is translated as CASSPSGGPDTQYF.

The genes are TRBV19 and TRBJ1-6; D is unresolved. The ends were cut back, 5 bases at V and 7 bases at J, with 12 bases in the middle. The germline CDR1 and CDR2 sequences are LNHDA and SQIVND (reference sequence). This CDR3 spans 14 amino acids. The CDR3 nucleotides read TGTGCCAGTAGTGCCAGGAGCGGGAATTCACCCCTCCACTTT. This codes for CASSARSGNSPLHF. The variable domain in full, with the rest retrieved from reference TRBV19 and TRBJ1-6, is DGGITQSPKYLFRKEGQNVTLSCEQNLNHDAMYWYRQDPGQGLRLIYYSQIVNDFQKGDIAEGYSVSREKKESFPLTVTSAQKNPTAFYLCASSARSGNSPLHFGNGTRLTVT.

This clone has only a few counts. This sequence joins TRBV19 and TRBJ2-2; TRBD2 agrees at 7 bases. Germline CDR1 reads LNHDA; CDR2 reads SQIVND (reference sequence). The ends lost 6 bases at V and 6 bases at J; junction bases unmatched: 7. The CDR3 spans 14 residues. The DNA for the CDR3 is TGTGCCAGTAGGGGTAGGGAGGGCGCCGGGGAGCTGTTTTTT. Amino acid sequence: CASRGREGAGELFF.

The chain joins TRBV6-6 to TRBJ2-7; 7 positions agree with TRBD1. The V gene's germline CDR1 is MNHNY and CDR2 SVGAGI (reference sequence). V shed 4 bases and J 1 base; nucleotides not matched to a gene: 1. CDR3 size: 13 residues. CDR3 DNA sequence: TGTGCCAGCAGTTCAGGGGGATCCTACGAGCAGTACTTC. Residues: CASSSGGSYEQYF.

This chain links TRBV27 with TRBJ2-1; 12 nucleotides line up with TRBD2. Germline V lookup: CDR1 MNHEY, CDR2 SMNVEV (reference sequence). Trimming cost V 5 bases and J 8 bases; bases outside gene matches: 7. CDR3 length: 15 residues. The CDR3 sequence is CASSPGLAGLDEQFF. CDR3 bases: TGTGCCAGCAGTCCCGGACTAGCGGGGTTGGATGAGCAGTTCTTC.

This clone has only one observation. The genes are TRBV5-4 and TRBJ1-2; 10 bases are a match to TRBD1. After removal of 4 bases from V and 7 bases from J, the junction contained 13 bases not matched to a gene. The CDR3 totals 16 residues. Germline CDR1 SGHNT, CDR2 YYREEE (reference sequence). The CDR3 here is CASSPPGQGHGVGYTF. The CDR3 DNA sequence: TGTGCCAGCAGCCCCCCGGGACAGGGGCATGGTGTTGGCTACACCTTC.

The chain carries TRBV2 and TRBJ1-1; 8 nucleotides align to TRBD1. This CDR3 has 14 residues. Germline CDR1 and CDR2: SNHLY and FYNNEI. V lost 8 bases to trimming and J lost 2 bases; unmatched junction nucleotides: 7. As DNA, the CDR3 is TGTGCCAGCTGGGACAGGACGGTTAACACTGAAGCTTTCTTT. The encoded protein is CASWDRTVNTEAFF.